Presented here are 2 T cell receptor beta chains from one specimen sequenced in a study of T-cell memory formation after mild COVID-19. TCRdb called the 5' RACE reads again in MiXCR, with one record for every CDR3 protein. The data contain approximately 300,000 distinct CDR3 sequences, about a sixth of them seen just once; the ten biggest clones take up roughly 20%. What was sequenced was PBMCs or a T cell subset sorted from them (not recorded which). The receptors stem from a man aged 18 to 29 who had mild COVID-19 (a few samples of this study predate the infection). Cell type and time point are not known.

In this sample, this clonotype turned up a few times. The chain employs TRBV5-1 and TRBJ1-2, with D possibly matching TRBD1 (6 bases). Looked up from germline, CDR1 is SGHRS and CDR2 is YFSETQ. The CDR3 has 16 amino acids. The ends were cut back, 4 bases at V and 1 base at J, with 17 bases in the middle. The CDR3 DNA reads TGCGCCAGCAGCACCACAACAGGGACCGGTAACTATGGCTACACCTTC. The encoded protein is CASSTTTGTGNYGYTF.

This clonotype was observed a few times. The V call is TRBV10-3, the J call TRBJ2-7; D is unresolved. The germline CDR1 and CDR2 sequences are ENHRY and SYGVKD. V lost 3 bases, J lost 2 bases, and 8 bases lay in between. The CDR3 is 13 residues long. Here the CDR3 DNA reads TGTGCCATCAGTGAAAGGGAAGCCTACGAGCAGTACTTC. This sequence encodes CAISEREAYEQYF.